Each of the 13 T cell receptor beta chains below was sequenced from the same sample in a study of T-cell memory formation after mild COVID-19. TCRdb re-called the 5' RACE reads through MiXCR, storing one row per CDR3 protein. The sample includes about 150,000 distinct CDR3 sequences, more than 14% of them seen just once. The specimen sequenced was PBMCs or a T cell subset sorted from them (not recorded which). The receptors derive from an adult woman who had mild COVID-19 (a few samples of this study predate the infection). Cell type and time point are not known.

There are a few counts of this clonotype. V is TRBV24-1 and J is TRBJ2-2; no clear D gene. Deletions cut 3 bases from V and 6 bases from J, with 10 bases between. Per germline, CDR1 KGHDR and CDR2 SFDVKD. The CDR3 extends over 14 amino acids. This CDR3 reads CATSDGVSAGELFF. CDR3 DNA sequence: TGTGCCACCAGTGATGGAGTAAGCGCCGGGGAGCTGTTTTTT.

The chain carries TRBV7-2 and TRBJ1-1; D possibly corresponds to TRBD1 (5 bases). Germline CDR1 reads SGHTA; CDR2 reads FQGNSA. The V end lost 3 bases, the J end lost 7 bases, and 12 bases lay between the germline ends. This CDR3 region has 13 residues. The DNA for the CDR3 is TGTGCCAGCAGCTTTAGACGGGGGGTTGAAGCTTTCTTT. It yields the protein CASSFRRGVEAFF.

This clonotype has only one observation. This chain uses TRBV12-3 or TRBV12-4 with TRBJ1-1; 7 bases map to TRBD1. The CDR3 covers 13 residues. V lost 0 bases and J lost 6; bases outside the gene matches: 1. CDR3 nucleotides: TGTGCCAGCAGTTTAGCGCAGGGGGCTGAAGCTTTCTTT. It specifies CASSLAQGAEAFF.

There are a few counts of this clonotype. The chain joins TRBV29-1 to TRBJ2-1; D is uncertain. Germline loops: CDR1 SQVTM, CDR2 ANQGSEA. V lost 4 bases, J lost 0 bases, and 10 bases lay in between. The CDR3 sequence is 14 residues long. The CDR3: CSVGTLFSYNEQFF. The CDR3 DNA sequence: TGCAGCGTTGGTACTCTATTCTCCTACAATGAGCAGTTCTTC.

The genes are TRBV5-5 and TRBJ2-5; possibly TRBD1 for D (5 bases). This CDR3 is 13 amino acids long. From germline, CDR1 is SGHKS and CDR2 YYEKEE (reference sequence). Trimming left V 3 bases short and J 4 bases short, with 10 bases between. The CDR3 DNA reads TGTGCCAGCAGCTCCAGGGTAGGAGAGACCCAGTACTTC. It encodes CASSSRVGETQYF.

This clonotype was counted at least ten times. The V and J genes are TRBV18 and TRBJ2-3; D ambiguous. Germline CDR1 and CDR2: KGHSH and LQKENI. The CDR3 contains 14 residues. Trimming shortened V by 3 bases and J by 6 bases, and 13 bases separated the two germline ends. The CDR3 is CASSPSSLGDTQYF. The CDR3 DNA is TGTGCCAGCTCACCGAGCTCTCTGGGTGATACGCAGTATTTT.

This clonotype was recorded many times. The chain employs TRBV5-1 and TRBJ2-7, with TRBD2 as a possible D gene (6 bases). The CDR3 contains 17 residues. Trimming shortened V by 2 bases and J by 2 bases, and 20 bases separated the two germline ends. Germline V gene data show CDR1 as SGHRS and CDR2 as YFSETQ. This chain's CDR3 is CASSFGVAARFAYEQYF. The CDR3 region has the DNA TGCGCCAGCAGCTTCGGGGTAGCGGCAAGGTTCGCCTACGAGCAGTACTTC.

This clonotype was found many times. The V call is TRBV29-1, the J call TRBJ2-3, with TRBD2 matching over 9 bases. Germline V gene lookup returns CDR1 SQVTM and CDR2 ANQGSEA. V shed 4 bases and J 3 bases; nucleotides not matched to a gene: 14. The CDR3 runs to 17 residues. The CDR3: CSVVFSAGGPGTDTQYF. DNA of the CDR3: TGCAGCGTTGTTTTCTCGGCGGGAGGGCCGGGAACAGATACGCAGTATTTT.

The chain is built from TRBV12-3 or TRBV12-4 and TRBJ1-1; unclear D gene. V was cut by 7 bases and J by 2 bases, with 11 bases left in between. The CDR3 loop spans 13 amino acids. CDR3 loop: CASTLDPNTEAFF. The CDR3 DNA reads as TGTGCCAGCACCTTGGACCCTAACACTGAAGCTTTCTTT.

CDR3 region: CASSSGTSVDTQYF. For the CDR3, the DNA is TGTGCCAGCAGTTCCGGGACTAGCGTGGATACGCAGTATTTT. The chain joins TRBV12-3 or TRBV12-4 to TRBJ2-3; 10 bases align to TRBD2. The CDR3 loop spans 14 amino acids. The ends lost 4 bases at V and 6 bases at J; junction bases unmatched: 4.

The chain employs TRBV7-9 and TRBJ2-2; 11 bases match TRBD2. Per the germline V gene, CDR1 is SEHNR and CDR2 is FQNEAQ (reference sequence). Unmatched junction bases numbered 7, after V lost 4 bases and J lost 3 bases. The CDR3 is 17 residues long. Here the CDR3 reads CASSSPSSGRHTGELFF. In DNA form, the CDR3 reads TGTGCCAGCAGCTCCCCGTCTAGCGGGAGGCACACCGGGGAGCTGTTTTTT.

The chain carries TRBV2 and TRBJ2-3, with TRBD2 matching over 7 bases. The trim removed 1 base at V and 1 base at J, leaving 5 bases unmatched. Germline CDR1 SNHLY, CDR2 FYNNEI. The CDR3 totals 16 residues. CDR3: CASSEGGSGGTDTQYF. CDR3 sequence (DNA): TGTGCCAGCAGTGAAGGCGGGAGCGGGGGCACAGATACGCAGTATTTT.

This clonotype appeared a few times. The V and J genes are TRBV5-1 and TRBJ2-1, with D uncertain. Germline V CDR1 and CDR2: SGHRS, YFSETQ. Trimming shortened V by 1 base and J by 9 bases, and 11 bases separated the two germline ends. The CDR3 length is 13 residues. The CDR3 region is CASSLNLYSEQFF. The CDR3 nucleotides are TGCGCCAGCAGCTTGAATCTCTATAGTGAGCAGTTCTTC.